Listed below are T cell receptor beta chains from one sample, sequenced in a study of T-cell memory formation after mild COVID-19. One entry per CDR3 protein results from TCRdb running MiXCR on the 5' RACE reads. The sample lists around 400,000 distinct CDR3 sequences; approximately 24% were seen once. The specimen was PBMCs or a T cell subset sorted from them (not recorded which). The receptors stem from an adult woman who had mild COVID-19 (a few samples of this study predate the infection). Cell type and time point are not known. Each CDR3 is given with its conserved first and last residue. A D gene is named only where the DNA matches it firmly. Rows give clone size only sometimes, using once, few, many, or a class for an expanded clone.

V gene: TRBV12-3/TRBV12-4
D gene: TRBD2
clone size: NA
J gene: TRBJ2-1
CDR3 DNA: TGTGCCAGCAGTCCTCGGGGGGGCGGGGGCAATGAGCAGTTCTTC
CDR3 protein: CASSPRGGGGNEQFF

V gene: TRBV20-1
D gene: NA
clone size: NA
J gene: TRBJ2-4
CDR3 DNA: TGCAGTGCTGGGCCAGTCAAAAACATTCAGTACTTC
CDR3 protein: CSAGPVKNIQYF

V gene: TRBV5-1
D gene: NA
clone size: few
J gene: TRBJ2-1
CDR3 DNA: TGCGCCAGCAGCCCCCTACCGAGCTCCTACAATGAGCAGTTCTTC
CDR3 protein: CASSPLPSSYNEQFF

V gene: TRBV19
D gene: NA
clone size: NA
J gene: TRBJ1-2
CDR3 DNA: TGTGCCAGTAGTATGACAAGGGGCCTCGGGGGCTACACCTTC
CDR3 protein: CASSMTRGLGGYTF

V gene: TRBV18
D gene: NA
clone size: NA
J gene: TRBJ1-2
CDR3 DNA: TGTGCCAGCATCGAAACCAGGAGCAACTATGGCTACACCTTC
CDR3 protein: CASIETRSNYGYTF

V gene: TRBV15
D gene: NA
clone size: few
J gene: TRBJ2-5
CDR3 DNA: TGTGCCACCAGGTCAAGGGGGGGGCTTCAAGAGACCCAGTACTTC
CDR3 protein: CATRSRGGLQETQYF

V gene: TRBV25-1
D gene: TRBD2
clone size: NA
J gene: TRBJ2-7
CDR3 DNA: TGTGCCAGCAGTGAATGGGTCGGGGGGGTCTACGAGCAGTACTTC
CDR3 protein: CASSEWVGGVYEQYF

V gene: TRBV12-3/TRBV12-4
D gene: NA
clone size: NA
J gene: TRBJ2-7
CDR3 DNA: TGTGCCAGCAGCGAAGGGTGGGCCTACGAGCAGTACTTC
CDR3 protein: CASSEGWAYEQYF

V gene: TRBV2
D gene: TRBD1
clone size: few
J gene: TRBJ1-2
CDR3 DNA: TGTGCCAGCAGGCCCGGACAGGGGGCTAGAGATGGCTACACCTTC
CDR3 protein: CASRPGQGARDGYTF

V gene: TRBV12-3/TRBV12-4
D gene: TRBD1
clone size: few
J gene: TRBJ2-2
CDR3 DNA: TGTGCCAGCAGCCGATTGACAGGGGGCCCTCACGGGGAGCTGTTTTTT
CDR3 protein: CASSRLTGGPHGELFF

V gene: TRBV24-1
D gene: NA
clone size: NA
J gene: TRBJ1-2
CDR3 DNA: TGTGCCACCAGCGAAGCATCCTATGGCTACACCTTC
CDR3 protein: CATSEASYGYTF

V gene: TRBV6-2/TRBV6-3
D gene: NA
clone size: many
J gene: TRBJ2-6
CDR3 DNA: TGTGCCAGCAGTCGGGGTTCTGGGGCCAACGTCCTGACTTTC
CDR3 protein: CASSRGSGANVLTF

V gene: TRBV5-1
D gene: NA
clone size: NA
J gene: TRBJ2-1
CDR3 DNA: TGCGCCAGCAGCTGGGACCCCGGTACCTACAATGAGCAGTTCTTC
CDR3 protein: CASSWDPGTYNEQFF

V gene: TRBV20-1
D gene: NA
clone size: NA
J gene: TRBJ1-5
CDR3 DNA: TGCAGTGCCGTCACAGGATCTAGGGAGGGTCAGCCCCAGCATTTT
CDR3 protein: CSAVTGSREGQPQHF

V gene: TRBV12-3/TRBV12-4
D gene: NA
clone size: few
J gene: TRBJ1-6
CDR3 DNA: TGTGCCAGCGGCCCTACGGGGCAGCCCTATTCACCCCTCCACTTT
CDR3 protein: CASGPTGQPYSPLHF

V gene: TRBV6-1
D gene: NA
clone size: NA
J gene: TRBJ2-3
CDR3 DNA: TGTGCCAGCAGTGAAGCGCAGAGTAAGGGGAGGGATACGCAGTATTTT
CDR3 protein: CASSEAQSKGRDTQYF

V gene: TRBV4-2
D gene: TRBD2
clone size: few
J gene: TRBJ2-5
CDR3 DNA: TGTGCCAGCAGCCAAGTGATTAGCGGGAGTAAAGAGACCCAGTACTTC
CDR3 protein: CASSQVISGSKETQYF

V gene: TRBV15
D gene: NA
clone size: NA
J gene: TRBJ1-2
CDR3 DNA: TGTGCCACCAGCAGAGGTGGGGAATGGGACCCTGGTGGCTACACCTTC
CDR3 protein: CATSRGGEWDPGGYTF

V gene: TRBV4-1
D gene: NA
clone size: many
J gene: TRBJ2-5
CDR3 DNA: TGCGCCAGCAGCCGTTCAGGGGTGGAGACCCAGTACTTC
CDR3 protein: CASSRSGVETQYF

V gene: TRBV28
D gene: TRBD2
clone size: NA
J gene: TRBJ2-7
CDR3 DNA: TGTGCCAGCCAGCGGGAGGAGCGTTACGAGCAGTACTTC
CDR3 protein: CASQREERYEQYF

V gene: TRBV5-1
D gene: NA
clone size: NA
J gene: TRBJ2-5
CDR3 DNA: TGCGCCAGCAGCTATCAGGAGATAGAGTACTTC
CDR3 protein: CASSYQEIEYF

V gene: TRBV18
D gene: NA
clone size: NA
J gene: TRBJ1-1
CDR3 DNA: TGTGCCAGCTCACTCCGTAGCACAGGTATTATTGAAGCTTTCTTT
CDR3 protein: CASSLRSTGIIEAFF

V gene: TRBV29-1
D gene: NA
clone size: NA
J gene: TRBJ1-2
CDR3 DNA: TGCAGCGTTGGAGGGGTCGGTTATGGCTACACCTTC
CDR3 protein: CSVGGVGYGYTF

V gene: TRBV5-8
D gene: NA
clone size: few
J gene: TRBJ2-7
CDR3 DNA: TGTGCCAGCAGCTTGGACTACAGCCTGTTTTACGAGCAGTACTTC
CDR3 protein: CASSLDYSLFYEQYF

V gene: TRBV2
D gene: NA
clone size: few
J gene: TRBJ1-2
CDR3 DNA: TGTGCCAGCAGCGACGACATGTATGGCTACACCTTC
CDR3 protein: CASSDDMYGYTF

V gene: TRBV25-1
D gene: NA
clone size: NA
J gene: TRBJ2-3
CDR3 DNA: TGTGCCAGCAGTGAATATGCGGGGATGAGCACAGATACGCAGTATTTT
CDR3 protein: CASSEYAGMSTDTQYF

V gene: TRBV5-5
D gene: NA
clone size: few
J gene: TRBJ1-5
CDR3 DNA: TGTGCCAGCAGCTGGGGGGGCGTAAGCCAGCCCCAGCATTTT
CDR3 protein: CASSWGGVSQPQHF

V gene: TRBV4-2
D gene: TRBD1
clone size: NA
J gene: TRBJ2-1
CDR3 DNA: TGTGCCAGCAGCCCCTTGATGGGACAGGGTCACAATGAGCAGTTCTTC
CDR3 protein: CASSPLMGQGHNEQFF